Presented here are 24 T cell receptor beta chains from one specimen sequenced in a study of graft-versus-host responses after intestinal transplantation. Using immunoSEQ multiplex PCR, the repertoire was profiled, and TCRdb retains in-frame clones only, with some absent. The table records some 120,000 clones, 85% to 95% of them present only once. Their antigen targets remain unknown. The material was unstimulated CD8+ T cells sorted from spleen or lymph node cells, obtained before transplant. The receptor set was obtained from a human donor who was the organ donor for an intestinal transplant.

The gene calls are TRBV5-6 and TRBJ2-7, with 7 positions matching TRBD2. V trimming: 4 bases; J trimming: 6 bases; junction bases outside the gene matches: 16. Looked up from germline, CDR1 is SGHDT and CDR2 is YYEEEE. The length of the CDR3 is 16 residues. In DNA form, the CDR3 reads TGTGCCAGCAGCCTCGAACAGCGGACGGAGCGGGGCGAGCAGTACTTC. Its protein is CASSLEQRTERGEQYF.

This clone came up once. This sequence joins TRBV27 and TRBJ2-3; a possible D gene is TRBD2 (5 bases). V lost 7 bases to trimming and J lost 3 bases, with 23 bases between them. Germline values: CDR1 MNHEY, CDR2 SMNVEV (reference sequence). The CDR3 has 17 residues. CDR3: CASNTPQRSTETDTQYF. CDR3 DNA sequence: TGTGCCAGCAACACTCCCCAGCGGTCGACGGAGACAGATACGCAGTATTTT.

The gene calls are TRBV6-4 and TRBJ2-7; D is unclear. The length of the CDR3 is 15 residues. Germline CDR1 MRHNA, CDR2 SNTAGT. V was trimmed by 2 bases and J by 7 bases, leaving 18 bases between them. CDR3 bases: TGTGCCAGCAGTGACCCCGGCTCATGGGGTCTGGAGCAGTACTTC. It yields the protein CASSDPGSWGLEQYF.

This chain joins TRBV29-1 and TRBJ1-1, with 7 positions matching TRBD1. CDR3 length: 12 residues. Per the germline V gene, CDR1 is SQVTM and CDR2 is ANQGSEA. V shed 7 bases, J shed 5 bases, and the junction held 7 bases outside the gene matches. The CDR3 sequence: CSARDSLTEAFF. CDR3 bases: TGCAGCGCACGGGACAGCCTAACTGAAGCTTTCTTT.

The gene calls are TRBV7-2 and TRBJ2-7; D perhaps matches TRBD2 (6 bases). The CDR3 has 15 residues. Germline values: CDR1 SGHTA, CDR2 FQGNSA. V was pared by 4 bases and J by 3 bases, with 16 bases between. The DNA of the CDR3 is TGTGCCAGCAGCTCGGGGGTGGGATCGGGCTACGAGCAGTACTTC. Translation gives CASSSGVGSGYEQYF. Together with reference TRBV7-2 and TRBJ2-7, the CDR3 gives the full variable domain: GAGVSQSPSNKVTEKGKDVELRCDPISGHTALYWYRQSLGQGLEFLIYFQGNSAPDKSGLPSDRFSAERTGGSVSTLTIQRTQQEDSAVYLCASSSGVGSGYEQYFGPGTRLTVT.

The CDR3 protein is CASSLAAGTYEQYF. The CDR3 DNA is TGTGCCAGCAGCTTAGCGGCAGGGACCTACGAGCAGTACTTC. The chain joins TRBV11-2 to TRBJ2-7, with a weak D call TRBD1 (5 bases). The V gene lost 1 base and the J gene lost 2 bases, with 9 bases spanning the gap. The CDR3 contains 14 residues. CDR1 SGHAT and CDR2 FQNNGV come from the germline V gene.

In the case of this clone: The same CDR3 arises from other DNA sequences in this sample as well. The J gene is TRBJ2-2, the V gene TRBV9; no clear D gene. Per germline, CDR1 SGDLS and CDR2 YYNGEE. V lost 2 bases to trimming and J lost 5 bases, with 4 bases between them. The CDR3 has 12 residues. CDR3 in DNA: TGTGCCAGCAGCGTCGGAACCGGGGAGCTGTTTTTT. Translating it yields CASSVGTGELFF.

Comment on this clone: Other DNA sequences in this specimen translate into the identical CDR3. V usage is TRBV13 and J usage is TRBJ1-2, with D possibly matching TRBD1 (6 bases). The CDR3 loop spans 16 amino acids. Trimming took off 0 bases at V and 3 bases at J, with 14 bases between the two ends. Germline loops: CDR1 PRHDT, CDR2 FYEKMQ (reference sequence). The CDR3 is CASSLGLQGRDYGYTF. The DNA for the CDR3 is TGTGCCAGCAGCTTAGGCCTACAGGGAAGAGACTATGGCTACACCTTC.

The chain carries TRBV27 and TRBJ1-1; a weak D match, TRBD1 (5 bases). The V end was cut by 5 bases, the J end by 8 bases, with 15 bases between. In germline, CDR1 is MNHEY, CDR2 SMNVEV (reference sequence). CDR3 length equals 13 residues. The CDR3 spells CASSIGQGYEAFF. CDR3 nucleotides: TGTGCCAGCAGTATAGGGCAGGGCTACGAAGCTTTCTTT.

The CDR3 nucleotides read TGCGCCAGCGGAAAATCCCCGGGGTCAGATACGCAGTATTTT. Residues: CASGKSPGSDTQYF. The chain carries TRBV4-1 and TRBJ2-3; weak D call: TRBD2 (5 bases). The CDR3 has 14 residues. Germline V gene data show CDR1 as MGHRA and CDR2 as YSYEKL. Trimming took 8 bases from V and 4 from J, leaving 16 bases between them.

This chain links TRBV7-9 with TRBJ1-2, with D unresolved. This CDR3 is 12 amino acids long. Germline loops: CDR1 SEHNR, CDR2 FQNEAQ (reference sequence). V was pared by 3 bases and J by 7 bases, with 9 bases between. In DNA form, the CDR3 reads TGTGCCAGCAGCTTGGGCGCCTCTGGCTACACCTTC. Residues: CASSLGASGYTF.

CDR3 nucleotides: TGTGCTAGTGCCTTGAGGACTAGCGGGGGCGATGAGCAGTTCTTC. Its protein product is CASALRTSGGDEQFF. The chain has TRBV12-5 and TRBJ2-1; TRBD2 aligns across 13 bases. Trimming cost V 7 bases and J 8 bases; bases outside gene matches: 8. The germline gives CDR1 LGHNT, CDR2 FRNRAP. The CDR3 runs 15 residues.

This sequence joins TRBV10-3 and TRBJ2-7; tentatively, D is TRBD1 (6 bases). Germline CDR1 ENHRY, CDR2 SYGVKD. Trimming pared 6 bases from V and 2 bases from J, leaving 17 bases between. CDR3 size: 15 residues. CDR3 DNA: TGTGCCATCAGCTCAACCGGGACATACACCTACGAGCAGTACTTC. Protein product: CAISSTGTYTYEQYF.

The sample holds a few counts of this clone. The chain recombines TRBV2 with TRBJ2-7; D uncertain. The CDR3 has 9 residues. The germline gives CDR1 SNHLY, CDR2 FYNNEI. Trimming removed 7 bases from V and 6 bases from J, with 4 bases in between. The chain's CDR3 is CASNPEQYF. The CDR3 coding sequence is TGTGCCAGCAACCCCGAGCAGTACTTC.

The chain combines TRBV2 with TRBJ2-7, with 11 bases identical to TRBD1. Germline CDR1 and CDR2: SNHLY and FYNNEI. V lost 6 bases to trimming and J lost 7 bases; unmatched junction nucleotides: 2. The CDR3 contains 12 residues. CDR3 region: CASRDRGREQYF. The CDR3 nucleotides are TGTGCCAGCAGGGACAGGGGGCGGGAGCAGTACTTC.

This clone was seen just once. The chain joins TRBV9 to TRBJ2-3; 11 bases line up with TRBD2. Germline CDR1 is SGDLS and CDR2 is YYNGEE. Losses at the gene ends were 7 bases for V and 0 bases for J; bases not matched to a gene: 1. The CDR3 covers 14 residues. In nucleotides, the CDR3 is TGTGCCAGCGGGACTAGCGGTAGCACAGATACGCAGTATTTT. Amino acid sequence: CASGTSGSTDTQYF. Variable domain in full (rest from reference TRBV9 and TRBJ2-3): DSGVTQTPKHLITATGQRVTLRCSPRSGDLSVYWYQQSLDQGLQFLIQYYNGEERAKGNILERFSAQQFPDLHSELNLSSLELGDSALYFCASGTSGSTDTQYFGPGTRLTVL.

This clone has just a few counts. This rearrangement joins TRBV7-8 to TRBJ2-7; possibly TRBD1 for D (6 bases). Germline CDR1 is SGHVS and CDR2 is FQNEAQ. The V and J ends lost 0 bases and 0 bases respectively, with 6 bases between them. The CDR3 extends over 14 amino acids. The CDR3 DNA follows: TGTGCCAGCAGCTTAGCGGACAGCTCCTACGAGCAGTACTTC. As protein: CASSLADSSYEQYF.

This clone showed up just a few times. The V gene is TRBV7-9, the J gene TRBJ1-5; D not certain. Germline CDR1 SEHNR, CDR2 FQNEAQ (reference sequence). V lost 3 bases and J 5 bases, leaving 5 bases between the germline ends. This CDR3 is 12 amino acids long. The CDR3 protein is CASSLRDQPQHF. The CDR3 bases are TGTGCCAGCAGCTTGAGGGATCAGCCCCAGCATTTT.

The chain couples TRBV6-1 to TRBJ2-7; D unresolved. Germline values: CDR1 MNHNS, CDR2 SASEGT. V was shortened by 1 base and J by 1 base, with 11 bases between the two germline ends. This CDR3 spans 15 amino acids. The CDR3 loop reads CASSEGHLPSYEQYF. The CDR3 DNA sequence: TGTGCCAGCAGTGAAGGTCACCTCCCTTCCTACGAGCAGTACTTC.

The rearrangement links TRBV7-9 to TRBJ1-1, with D perhaps TRBD1 (5 bases). In germline, CDR1 is SEHNR, CDR2 FQNEAQ (reference sequence). This CDR3 is 12 amino acids long. Trimming removed 4 bases at V and 8 bases at J, with 11 bases between. CDR3 coding DNA: TGTGCCAGCAGCTACGTGACAGACGAAGCTTTCTTT. It codes for CASSYVTDEAFF.

Concerning this clone itself: Additional DNA sequences in this sample encode the identical CDR3. The chain links TRBV7-9 to TRBJ2-3; D uncertain. The V gene lost 3 bases and the J gene lost 3 bases, with 4 bases spanning the gap. Germline lookup yields CDR1 SEHNR and CDR2 FQNEAQ (reference sequence). This CDR3 comprises 12 residues. The CDR3 sequence is CASSFGTDTQYF. CDR3 in DNA: TGTGCCAGCAGCTTCGGTACAGATACGCAGTATTTT. Together with reference TRBV7-9 and TRBJ2-3, the CDR3 gives the full variable domain: DTGVSQNPRHKITKRGQNVTFRCDPISEHNRLYWYRQTLGQGPEFLTYFQNEAQLEKSRLLSDRFSAERPKGSFSTLEIQRTEQGDSAMYLCASSFGTDTQYFGPGTRLTVL.

The rearrangement links TRBV6-6 to TRBJ1-5; the D is unclear. This CDR3 spans 13 amino acids. Germline CDR1 is MNHNY and CDR2 is SVGAGI (reference sequence). Trimming stripped 2 bases from V and 2 bases from J, with 4 bases between. The chain's CDR3 is CASSYRGNQPQHF. The CDR3 DNA sequence: TGTGCCAGCAGTTACAGGGGCAATCAGCCCCAGCATTTT.

The chain employs TRBV4-1 and TRBJ2-5, with 7 bases identical to TRBD2. The CDR3 length is 17 residues. The ends lost 3 bases at V and 1 base at J; junction bases unmatched: 11. CDR1 is MGHRA and CDR2 is YSYEKL in the germline V gene. CDR3 loop: CASSHGEPGGVQETQYF. CDR3 sequence (DNA): TGCGCCAGCAGCCACGGGGAACCGGGAGGAGTCCAAGAGACCCAGTACTTC.

The chain joins TRBV6-5 to TRBJ2-7; D is ambiguous. From germline, CDR1 is MNHEY and CDR2 SVGAGI. Between the trimmed V and J ends, which lost 6 bases and 3 bases, there was a span of 9 bases. The CDR3 consists of 12 residues. The CDR3 DNA follows: TGTGCCAGCAGCCAAGCCCTCTACGAGCAGTACTTC. Protein: CASSQALYEQYF.